The 20 T cell receptor beta chains given below trace back to one sample, sequenced in a study of T cell repertoires in cytomegalovirus infection. A single record per CDR3 protein comes from TCRdb applying MiXCR to the reads. The top ten clones hold approximately 60% of a sample with around 230,000 distinct CDR3 sequences, around two fifths of them seen once. The antigens these receptors bind are not known. Sequencing used CD8+ T cells from cultured PBMCs, obtained from culture after CMV antigen stimulation. Receptors originate from a human donor in good health (CMV status not recorded). Some clones in this sample may be carry-over from other donors' samples.

This chain uses TRBV7-6 with TRBJ2-1; no firm D call. Germline lookup yields CDR1 SGHVS and CDR2 FNYEAQ. CDR3 length equals 13 residues. V lost 10 bases to trimming and J lost 4 bases, with 14 bases between them. CDR3 DNA sequence: TGTGCCACCGTTCTTCAGAAGTACAATGAGCAGTTCTTC. Translating gives CATVLQKYNEQFF.

This clonotype came up many times. This rearrangement joins TRBV7-8 to TRBJ2-5; 7 bases are a match to TRBD1. V was clipped by 5 bases and J by 5 bases; unmatched bases: 11. The CDR3 is made up of 15 amino acids. CDR1 SGHVS and CDR2 FQNEAQ come from the germline V gene. The chain's CDR3 is CASSTIPGQVETQYF. The CDR3 bases are TGTGCCAGCAGCACGATCCCCGGACAGGTGGAGACCCAGTACTTC. Combining the CDR3 with reference TRBV7-8 and TRBJ2-5 gives the whole variable domain GAGVSQSPRYKVAKRGQDVALRCDPISGHVSLFWYQQALGQGPEFLTYFQNEAQLDKSGLPSDRFFAERPEGSVSTLKIQRTQQEDSAVYLCASSTIPGQVETQYFGPGTRLLVL.

This chain links TRBV27 with TRBJ1-5; 11 bases map to TRBD1. Germline assignment: CDR1 MNHEY and CDR2 SMNVEV (reference sequence). The CDR3 is 24 residues long. The ends lost 4 bases at V and 0 bases at J; junction bases unmatched: 26. The CDR3 DNA follows: TGTGCCAGCAGTTCACTCAAACCCGCGGACAGGGGGCGATTTGTTACATATAGCAATCAGCCCCAGCATTTT. Its translation is CASSSLKPADRGRFVTYSNQPQHF.

The gene calls are TRBV6-5 and TRBJ1-1; TRBD1 might be the D (5 bases). The CDR3 runs 13 residues. The V end lost 7 bases, the J end lost 4 bases, and 13 bases lay between the germline ends. Germline CDR1 reads MNHEY; CDR2 reads SVGAGI. As DNA, the CDR3 is TGTGCCAGCACAGACCAGGGCTTCACTGAAGCTTTCTTT. Translated, it gives CASTDQGFTEAFF.

This clonotype was counted many times. The DNA of the CDR3 is TGTGCCAGCAGCTTAGGGACAGGGGGCTCCTACGAGCAGTACTTC. This encodes CASSLGTGGSYEQYF. This chain joins TRBV11-2 and TRBJ2-7; 10 nucleotides align to TRBD1. This CDR3 has 15 amino acids. Germline assignment: CDR1 SGHAT and CDR2 FQNNGV. The J segment lost 0 bases and the V segment lost 1 base, leaving 0 bases of the junction unmatched. The full variable domain, in which reference TRBV11-2 and TRBJ2-7 provide the parts outside the CDR3, is EAGVAQSPRYKIIEKRQSVAFWCNPISGHATLYWYQQILGQGPKLLIQFQNNGVVDDSQLPKDRFSAERLKGVDSTLKIQPAKLEDSAVYLCASSLGTGGSYEQYFGPGTRLTVT.

The chain joins TRBV2 to TRBJ2-1; D may be TRBD2 (6 bases). Germline CDR1 SNHLY, CDR2 FYNNEI. This CDR3 is 12 amino acids long. Between the trimmed V and J ends, which lost 6 bases and 8 bases, there was a span of 11 bases. Written as DNA, the CDR3 is TGTGCCAGCAGGGGCGGGGCCCATGAGCAGTTCTTC. Translation: CASRGGAHEQFF.

The rearrangement joins TRBV6-2 or TRBV6-3 to TRBJ1-5, with TRBD1 matching 7 bases. Trimming at V came to 4 bases and at J to 1 base, leaving 10 bases not matched to a gene. This CDR3 is built from 17 residues. The germline CDR1 and CDR2 sequences are MNHEY and SVGEGT. The CDR3 reads CASSLGQGGPSNQPQHF. Written as DNA, the CDR3 is TGTGCCAGCAGTTTGGGACAAGGGGGCCCAAGCAATCAGCCCCAGCATTTT.

This rearrangement joins TRBV7-3 to TRBJ2-1; 8 nucleotides line up with TRBD2. This CDR3 has 17 residues. Per the germline V gene, CDR1 is SGHTA and CDR2 is FQGTGA. With 3 bases clipped from V and 1 base from J, the junction kept 8 bases outside the gene matches. The chain's CDR3 is CASSFIGSGGSYNEQFF. Written as DNA, the CDR3 is TGTGCCAGCAGCTTTATCGGCTCGGGGGGGTCCTACAATGAGCAGTTCTTC.

This clonotype was observed a handful of times. The chain is built from TRBV7-2 and TRBJ1-5, with D unclear. V lost 3 bases and J lost 6, with 6 bases in between. The germline V gene encodes CDR1 SGHTA and CDR2 FQGNSA. CDR3 length: 12 residues. CDR3 sequence (DNA): TGTGCCAGCAGCTTCATGGGTCAGCCCCAGCATTTT. Protein sequence: CASSFMGQPQHF.

The V and J genes are TRBV25-1 and TRBJ1-1, with D unclear. The V end lost 6 bases, the J end lost 10 bases, and 9 bases lay between the germline ends. The CDR3 has 10 residues. Looked up from germline, CDR1 is MGHDK and CDR2 is SYGVNS. The DNA for the CDR3 is TGTGCCAGCAGGGGAGATGGAGCTTTCTTT. It codes for CASRGDGAFF.

This chain's CDR3 is CASSLGQTGNTIYF. The CDR3 region has the DNA TGTGCCAGCAGCTTGGGGCAGACTGGAAACACCATATATTTT. The chain is built from TRBV5-6 and TRBJ1-3; D not certain. Germline CDR1 SGHDT, CDR2 YYEEEE. The CDR3 loop spans 14 amino acids. V was clipped by 0 bases and J by 2 bases, with 6 bases between them. The variable domain in full, with the rest retrieved from reference TRBV5-6 and TRBJ1-3, is DAGVTQSPTHLIKTRGQQVTLRCSPKSGHDTVSWYQQALGQGPQFIFQYYEEEERQRGNFPDRFSGHQFPNYSSELNVNALLLGDSALYLCASSLGQTGNTIYFGEGSWLTVV.

The chain links TRBV5-1 to TRBJ2-2; D possibly corresponds to TRBD1 (5 bases). Trimming pared 7 bases from V and 3 bases from J, leaving 13 bases between. This CDR3 is built from 14 residues. The V gene's germline CDR1 is SGHRS and CDR2 YFSETQ. The CDR3 is CASWSGLDTGELFF. The CDR3 DNA follows: TGCGCCAGCTGGTCAGGGCTGGACACCGGGGAGCTGTTTTTT. Together with reference TRBV5-1 and TRBJ2-2, the CDR3 gives the full variable domain: KAGVTQTPRYLIKTRGQQVTLSCSPISGHRSVSWYQQTPGQGLQFLFEYFSETQRNKGNFPGRFSGRQFSNSRSEMNVSTLELGDSALYLCASWSGLDTGELFFGEGSRLTVL.

The chain links TRBV7-9 to TRBJ2-5; D uncertain. In germline, CDR1 is SEHNR, CDR2 FQNEAQ (reference sequence). The CDR3 has 17 amino acids. V gave up 4 bases and J gave up 0 bases, with 18 bases separating them. As DNA, the CDR3 is TGTGCCAGCAGCTATGAGCTAAAATTGAGGAACCAAGAGACCCAGTACTTC. Amino acids: CASSYELKLRNQETQYF.

The chain links TRBV5-1 to TRBJ1-4; 8 bases fit TRBD1. The germline gives CDR1 SGHRS, CDR2 YFSETQ. V lost 2 bases to trimming and J lost 8 bases; unmatched junction nucleotides: 8. The CDR3 consists of 15 residues. The CDR3 sequence: CASSFRTGTEEKLFF. CDR3 sequence (DNA): TGCGCCAGCAGCTTTCGGACAGGGACGGAAGAAAAACTGTTTTTT.

This clonotype has more than one count but fewer than ten. This rearrangement joins TRBV4-3 to TRBJ2-1; possible D gene TRBD1, 6 bases. Trimming cost V 5 bases and J 3 bases, with 8 bases left between them. CDR3 size: 13 residues. In germline, CDR1 is LGHNA, CDR2 YSLEER. The CDR3 is CASSYRDYNEQFF. CDR3 in DNA: TGCGCCAGCAGCTACAGGGACTACAATGAGCAGTTCTTC.

The sample holds many counts of this clonotype. The chain links TRBV7-9 to TRBJ1-1, with D perhaps TRBD1 (5 bases). The CDR3 covers 11 residues. CDR1 is SEHNR and CDR2 is FQNEAQ in the germline V gene (reference sequence). V shed 6 bases and J shed 11 bases, with 13 bases lying between them. DNA of the CDR3: TGTGCCAGCAGGCGGGACTCGACGGCTTTCTTT. This translates into CASRRDSTAFF.

The chain has TRBV7-3 and TRBJ2-5; TRBD2 might be the D (6 bases). The CDR3 sequence is 12 residues long. V shed 5 bases and J shed 5 bases, with 9 bases lying between them. Per germline, CDR1 SGHTA and CDR2 FQGTGA. CDR3 in amino acids: CASSPRGETQYF. CDR3 in DNA: TGTGCCAGCAGCCCCCGGGGGGAGACCCAGTACTTC. Supplemented by reference TRBV7-3 and TRBJ2-5, the full variable domain reads GAGVSQTPSNKVTEKGKYVELRCDPISGHTALYWYRQSLGQGPEFLIYFQGTGAADDSGLPNDRFFAVRPEGSVSTLKIQRTERGDSAVYLCASSPRGETQYFGPGTRLLVL.

This clonotype was seen a handful of times. The chain recombines TRBV27 with TRBJ2-7; D unclear. There are 13 residues in the CDR3. From germline, CDR1 is MNHEY and CDR2 SMNVEV (reference sequence). Trimming removed 0 bases at V and 4 bases at J, with 7 bases between. CDR3 loop: CASSLSMAYEQYF. The CDR3 DNA reads as TGTGCCAGCAGTTTATCGATGGCTTACGAGCAGTACTTC.

J is TRBJ2-1 and V is TRBV7-9; tentatively, D is TRBD1 (6 bases). V shed 2 bases and J shed 2 bases, with 13 bases lying between them. The V gene's germline CDR1 is SEHNR and CDR2 FQNEAQ (reference sequence). The CDR3 covers 16 residues. The DNA for the CDR3 is TGTGCCAGCAGCTTAAAGCAGGGGAGCCCCTACAATGAGCAGTTCTTC. Protein product: CASSLKQGSPYNEQFF.

The DNA for the CDR3 is TGTGCCAGCAGCCAAGGACTCCTTGATGAGCAGTTCTTC. It yields the protein CASSQGLLDEQFF. J is TRBJ2-1 and V is TRBV4-2, with D uncertain. Trimming took off 1 base at V and 8 bases at J, with 9 bases between the two ends. The germline V gene encodes CDR1 LGHNA and CDR2 YNFKEQ. The CDR3 length is 13 residues.